What follows describes a single TCR beta chain. Per the study methods: Scientists estimated how many nucleated cells there were by amplifying reference gene primers. Repertoires were generated with immunoSEQ multiplex PCR, while TCRdb's copy carries only in-frame clones and drops some. V and J calls plus clone size are reproduced from that table; the DNA served to infer D and trimming. This table holds tens of thousands of clones, more than 85% found once. The sample is drawn from a study of blood T cell repertoires in COVID-19. Study context: Sites across the United States, Italy and Spain contributed samples from acute and convalescent COVID-19. PBMCs, B-cell-depleted T cells, or T cells were the source of the cDNA or gDNA that made up the material.

Looked up from germline, CDR1 is MGHRA and CDR2 is YSYEKL. The CDR3 sequence is 12 residues long. Trimming shortened V by 7 bases and J by 7 bases, and 10 bases separated the two germline ends. Material: peripheral blood. The chain links TRBV4-1 to TRBJ1-4, with D maybe TRBD1 (5 bases). The TCR originated in a woman older than 75 with acute or convalescent COVID-19. CDR3 DNA: TGCGCCAGCACAGGGATTGGTGAAAAACTGTTTTTT. It codes for CASTGIGEKLFF.